The 13 T cell receptor beta chains below were found in one sample sequenced in a study of T cells after yellow fever vaccination. TCRdb used MiXCR to reprocess the 5' RACE reads, holding one entry per CDR3 protein. The sample gives over 300,000 distinct CDR3 sequences, more than 3% of which show up once; around 20% is in the top ten. Sample: PBMCs, taken on the day of the yellow fever booster vaccination. All receptors come from a man younger than 35 who received the YFV17D yellow fever vaccine.

The chain employs TRBV3-1 and TRBJ2-5, with TRBD2 as a possible D gene (5 bases). V was trimmed by 0 bases and J by 7 bases, leaving 15 bases between them. The germline V gene encodes CDR1 LGHDT and CDR2 YNNKEL (reference sequence). CDR3 length: 15 amino acids. Here the CDR3 reads CASSQDRPPGGTQYF. CDR3 nucleotides: TGTGCCAGCAGCCAAGATCGGCCTCCCGGAGGGACCCAGTACTTC.

This clonotype was observed many times. CDR3 nucleotide sequence: TGTGCCAGCAACCCTGGCCCCTCAGATACGCAGTATTTT. This encodes CASNPGPSDTQYF. This chain connects TRBV12-3 or TRBV12-4 to TRBJ2-3; D is uncertain. The CDR3 contains 13 residues. V shed 7 bases and J shed 4 bases, with 12 bases lying between them.

The chain carries TRBV7-2 and TRBJ1-5; a weak D match, TRBD1 (5 bases). Trimming took off 2 bases at V and 7 bases at J, with 9 bases between the two ends. The CDR3 loop spans 13 amino acids. The germline V gene encodes CDR1 SGHTA and CDR2 FQGNSA. The DNA for the CDR3 is TGTGCCAGCAGCTTACTCGAGGGGCAGCCCCAGCATTTT. Translated, it gives CASSLLEGQPQHF.

This clonotype occurred many times. V gene TRBV20-1 combines with J gene TRBJ1-6, with D perhaps matching TRBD1 (5 bases). V was clipped by 6 bases and J by 7 bases, with 19 bases between them. Germline CDR1 DFQATT, CDR2 SNEGSKA (reference sequence). The length of the CDR3 is 15 residues. CDR3 bases: TGCAGTGCCCCGAAGGGGCGGGCGGGGAATTCACCCCTCCACTTT. This sequence encodes CSAPKGRAGNSPLHF.

This clonotype was counted many times. CDR3 nucleotide sequence: TGTGCCAGCGAAGAGGGACAGGGCTGGGACACTGAAGCTTTCTTT. Translating it yields CASEEGQGWDTEAFF. The rearrangement uses TRBV12-3 or TRBV12-4 and TRBJ1-1; TRBD1 aligns across 9 bases. V shed 8 bases, J shed 3 bases, and the junction held 10 bases outside the gene matches. The CDR3 contains 15 residues.

This clonotype was observed many times. The chain is built from TRBV6-6 and TRBJ2-2; 8 nucleotides match TRBD1. Per germline, CDR1 MNHNY and CDR2 SVGAGI (reference sequence). This CDR3 is built from 15 residues. The J segment lost 7 bases and the V segment lost 5 bases, leaving 9 bases of the junction unmatched. CDR3 DNA: TGTGCCAGCAGTCTCGGACAGGGTATAGTCGGGGAGCTGTTTTTT. It specifies CASSLGQGIVGELFF.

This clonotype has more than one count but fewer than ten. The V and J genes are TRBV25-1 and TRBJ1-4; D gene ambiguous. The CDR3 spans 14 residues. CDR1 and CDR2 from the germline V gene are MGHDK and SYGVNS. The V end lost 3 bases, the J end lost 6 bases, and 11 bases lay between the germline ends. The CDR3 bases are TGTGCCAGCAGTGACCAACCCTTCGATGAAAAACTGTTTTTT. Translation gives CASSDQPFDEKLFF.

This clonotype was detected ten times or more. The chain joins TRBV5-6 to TRBJ2-7, with D uncertain. V lost 0 bases and J lost 2, with 9 bases in between. This CDR3 contains 14 residues. CDR1 and CDR2 from the germline V gene are SGHDT and YYEEEE. CDR3 sequence: CASSLVAGTYEQYF. CDR3 DNA sequence: TGTGCCAGCAGCTTGGTGGCCGGTACCTACGAGCAGTACTTC.

This sequence joins TRBV7-9 and TRBJ1-1; D remains ambiguous. The length of the CDR3 is 18 residues. V lost 1 base to trimming and J lost 0 bases, with 18 bases between them. Per germline, CDR1 SEHNR and CDR2 FQNEAQ (reference sequence). The CDR3: CASSLGVYQQNMNTEAFF. The CDR3, as DNA: TGTGCCAGCAGCTTAGGGGTTTATCAGCAAAACATGAACACTGAAGCTTTCTTT.

This clonotype was seen at least ten times. Possible read error: a much larger clone is one base away. The genes are TRBV12-3 or TRBV12-4 and TRBJ1-3; D is uncertain. The CDR3 is 12 amino acids. DNA for the CDR3: TGTGCCAGCGGCAGCTCTGGAAACACCCTATATTTT. Protein product: CASGSSGNTLYF.

This sequence joins TRBV24-1 and TRBJ2-1, with D perhaps matching TRBD2 (5 bases). The CDR3 runs 15 residues. The germline V gene has CDR1 KGHDR and CDR2 SFDVKD. The ends were cut back, 0 bases at V and 8 bases at J, with 13 bases in the middle. The CDR3 protein is CATSDLHGVRDEQFF. The CDR3, as DNA: TGTGCCACCAGTGATTTGCACGGGGTTAGGGATGAGCAGTTCTTC.

The sample holds many counts of this clonotype. DNA of the CDR3: TGCGCCAGCAGCTTAGGGACAGGGGGCCCGAACACTGAAGCTTTCTTT. This sequence encodes CASSLGTGGPNTEAFF. The chain uses TRBV5-1 and TRBJ1-1; 12 bases map to TRBD1. CDR3 length: 16 amino acids. Trimming took 2 bases from V and 1 from J; bases not matched to a gene: 3. CDR1 and CDR2 (germline): SGHRS, YFSETQ. The full variable domain, rest sourced from reference TRBV5-1 and TRBJ1-1, is KAGVTQTPRYLIKTRGQQVTLSCSPISGHRSVSWYQQTPGQGLQFLFEYFSETQRNKGNFPGRFSGRQFSNSRSEMNVSTLELGDSALYLCASSLGTGGPNTEAFFGQGTRLTVV.

Ten or more counts support this clonotype. The chain is built from TRBV6-1 and TRBJ2-7; the D gene is possibly TRBD1 (5 bases). This CDR3 spans 13 amino acids. In germline, CDR1 is MNHNS, CDR2 SASEGT. The germline V and J ends were trimmed by 3 bases and 9 bases, with 15 bases remaining between them. CDR3 sequence (DNA): TGTGCCAGCAGTGATGGACACCCTATACGGCAGTACTTC. This codes for CASSDGHPIRQYF.